A single TCR beta chain is shown here with its context. This sample is drawn from a study of OX40 agonist ivuxolimab in advanced cancers. Clones were read by immunoSEQ multiplex PCR, and TCRdb kept only the in-frame ones, dropping some. The sample carries approximately 74,000 clones, about 80% recorded once. V was pared by 2 bases and J by 1 base, with 6 bases of the junction left unmatched. This CDR3 region has 16 residues. Germline V CDR1 and CDR2: LNHNV, YYDKDF (reference sequence). The source of this sequence is an adult with an advanced solid tumor such as melanoma, head and neck, liver or kidney cancer. This sample comprised CD4+ or CD8+ T cells sorted from blood, obtained in a trial of the OX40 agonist ivuxolimab. The gene calls are TRBV15 and TRBJ2-5, with 8 bases aligning to TRBD1. The DNA of the CDR3 is TGTGCCACCAGCAGATCTCGAACAGGGGGCCAAGAGACCCAGTACTTC. Its translation: CATSRSRTGGQETQYF.